Below, one T cell receptor (beta chain) is given with its context. This clonotype has at least ten counts. Its antigen is unknown. Base qualities were left out, and no much larger clone turns up one base away. The data stem from a study of T cells in Graves' hyperthyroidism and ophthalmopathy (dated by TCRdb to between 2018 and 2020). Regarding the study in general: Peripheral blood samples were taken at initial diagnosis, before any treatment was given. Thyroid tissue and blood T-cell repertoires from six Graves' hyperthyroidism patients were also compared in the study. According to the paper, TCR Vbeta CDR3 sequencing was carried out on 120 to 150 peripheral blood samples, which came from 40 to 45 ophthalmopathy, fewer than 80 hyperthyroidism and approximately 17 progressor patients. Prospective prediction of ophthalmopathy was tested in an independent validation cohort consisting of 18 to 20 hyperthyroidism patients and some 15 patients who later progressed to ophthalmopathy. The 75 to 100 discovery patients were divided at random into training and test sets in a 7:3 ratio. After sampling, hyperthyroidism patients received methimazole starting at 30 mg daily, and ophthalmopathy patients received high-dose intravenous methylprednisolone. TCR V-J signatures able to tell the groups apart were searched for in a discovery cohort of 90 to 100 patients, of whom over 40 had Graves' ophthalmopathy and 55 to 65 had stable Graves' hyperthyroidism. Overall study outcomes, separate from this receptor: In validation, the model predicted progression to ophthalmopathy with just under 71% sensitivity and around 72% specificity, a median of approximately 6.5 months before onset. A 13 V-J signature model separated ophthalmopathy from stable hyperthyroidism, with approximately 86% sensitivity and about 81% specificity in cross-validation and 80%/75% in testing. Sample size was not statistically predetermined, and investigators were not blinded to group allocation. Most expanded thyroid clonotypes (frequency above 0.001) were also detected in blood, suggesting blood repertoires may reflect thyroid immune responses.

A patient counted as having stable Graves' hyperthyroidism if no progression to ophthalmopathy occurred over 18 months of follow-up. Hyperthyroidism patients were newly diagnosed, with disease duration under 2 months, and aged 18 to 65 years. Exclusion was applied to patients with uncontrolled infections, other autoimmune diseases, pregnancy or lactation. Clinical symptoms, serum thyroxine and TRAb, thyroid ultrasound, and orbital computed tomography formed the basis for the diagnoses. PBMCs were isolated from around 10 ml of fresh peripheral blood by Ficoll-Paque density gradient centrifugation. Total RNA was extracted using Trizol reagent, and RNA quality was assessed on an Agilent 2100 Bioanalyzer. Amplification of TCR beta CDR3 regions was carried out from RNA transcripts. For the first round of RT-PCR on the TCR CDR3, the HTBI primer set was used together with the Qiagen OneStep RT-PCR kit. A second multiplex PCR round built the libraries, followed by size selection and purification. The libraries were sequenced on an Illumina HiSeq2000 using paired-end 100 bp reads. In the paper's pipeline: SOAPnuke was used to process the raw data, throwing out any read that contained adapters or uncalled bases, had a mean Phred below 15, or lacked an exact constant-primer or identifier match. COPE v1.2.5 was used to merge high-quality paired reads, and clonotypes were defined as unique nucleotide sequences. Clonotypes were aligned to IMGT TRBV, TRBD and TRBJ reference segments using MiTCR v1.1. Only V-J combinations with frequency above 0.0001, covering 99% to 99.2% of repertoires, were analysed. The TCS score was defined as the ratio of F50 (clonal expansion) to E x V (chaos), calculated using BLOSUM62-based TCRdist between CDR3 peptides within each V-J. Welch's t-statistics and random forest reduced just over 500 V-J features to roughly 13, which were used in a naive Bayes classifier (R e1071). The public sequencing data were trimmed at Q25 with fastp and processed into clonotypes with MiXCR by TCRdb, which kept only in-frame beta chains. CDR3 protein duplicates are merged, each entry listing the most common genes and DNA. TCRdb's processing, not the study's, gives the V and J calls here. A total of 550,000 to 800,000 distinct CDR3 sequences appear in this sample, 15% to 20% of them only once. The ten largest clones represent about 14% of the sample.

Material for sequencing was blood. This receptor was identified in a man between 45 and 60 years old with Graves' hyperthyroidism.

The nucleotides read TGTGCCAGCAGGACAACAGGGGAGGGCTACACCTTC. It codes for CASRTTGEGYTF. Here the chain combines TRBV28 and TRBJ1-2; 7 central nucleotides agree with TRBD1. Measured from the cysteine to the phenylalanine, the CDR3 is 12 residues long. Only the CDR3 DNA is retained, 36 bases long and in frame from the first base. After removal of 6 bases from V and 8 bases from J, the junction retains 6 bases not matched to a gene. CDR1 and CDR2, per the germline V gene, are MDHEN and SYDVKM.